Presented here are 30 T cell receptor beta chains from one specimen sequenced in a study of blood T cell repertoires in COVID-19 (dated by TCRdb to about 2020). Library generation was performed with the immunoSEQ multiplex PCR assay. The table comes from immuneACCESS by way of TCRdb, which keeps in-frame sequences with V and J called. Part of the clones is missing from these tables; in studies checked, under half for an unresolved V gene and the rest for unknown reasons. Present in this sample are around 150,000 clones, 70% to 90% of which were seen just once. The top ten constitute around 8% of the sample. The sequenced material came from peripheral blood. The receptors derive from a woman aged 55-69 years with COVID-19, enrolled during active disease.

This clone was seen a single time. The chain employs TRBV10-3 and TRBJ2-7; D is perhaps TRBD1 (5 bases). V gave up 0 bases and J gave up 3 bases, with 18 bases separating them. CDR1 and CDR2 (germline): ENHRY, SYGVKD. The CDR3 sequence is 17 residues long. In DNA, the CDR3 is TGTGCCATCAGTGAGTCGATTGGGGCAGCCCGTGGCTACGAGCAGTACTTC. Its translation: CAISESIGAARGYEQYF.

The rearrangement uses TRBV18 and TRBJ2-1, with 9 bases lining up with TRBD1. The CDR3 has 13 amino acids. The V and J ends lost 3 bases and 8 bases, in that order; junction bases with no gene match: 2. CDR1 and CDR2 (germline): KGHSH, LQKENI. CDR3 sequence (DNA): TGTGCCAGCTCACCCCGACAGGGGGATGAGCAGTTCTTC. Protein product: CASSPRQGDEQFF.

This chain uses TRBV4-1 with TRBJ2-7, with D perhaps TRBD1 (6 bases). The CDR3 sequence is 14 residues long. V gave up 3 bases and J gave up 6 bases, with 15 bases separating them. Germline-derived CDR1 and CDR2 are MGHRA and YSYEKL. Here the CDR3 DNA reads TGCGCCAGCAGCCATGACAGGATTGGGGGCGAGCAGTACTTC. Translated, it gives CASSHDRIGGEQYF.

The chain links TRBV7-9 to TRBJ1-1; a weak D match, TRBD1 (5 bases). V dropped 2 bases and J dropped 1 base, with 11 bases sitting between them. Germline loops: CDR1 SEHNR, CDR2 FQNEAQ (reference sequence). The CDR3 is 15 amino acids. Here the CDR3 DNA reads TGTGCCAGCAGCTTACGTCAGGGTACGAACACTGAAGCTTTCTTT. Residues: CASSLRQGTNTEAFF.

This clone was observed once. The J gene is TRBJ1-1, the V gene TRBV7-8; 7 nucleotides line up with TRBD1. The CDR3 covers 13 residues. Germline CDR1 is SGHVS and CDR2 is FQNEAQ. J gave up 1 base and V 8 bases, and 4 bases lay outside the gene matches. CDR3 DNA sequence: TGTGCCAGCTTCAGGGGGGCGAACACTGAAGCTTTCTTT. Its translation: CASFRGANTEAFF.

The chain links TRBV24-1 to TRBJ1-5; 8 bases are shared with TRBD1. The CDR3 sequence is 17 residues long. V shed 3 bases, J shed 6 bases, and the junction held 12 bases outside the gene matches. Germline V gives CDR1 KGHDR, CDR2 SFDVKD. The CDR3 here is CATSDATDRGGGQPQHF. The CDR3 coding sequence is TGTGCCACCAGTGATGCGACAGACAGGGGCGGCGGTCAGCCCCAGCATTTT.

This clone appeared once. This chain connects TRBV7-2 to TRBJ1-1; 10 bases align to TRBD1. The trim removed 6 bases at V and 6 bases at J, leaving 7 bases unmatched. The CDR3 runs to 14 residues. Germline V lookup: CDR1 SGHTA, CDR2 FQGNSA. CDR3 sequence (DNA): TGTGCCAGCAGATCAGACAGGGGGCTGGCTGAAGCTTTCTTT. Translating gives CASRSDRGLAEAFF.

This rearrangement joins TRBV7-7 to TRBJ2-2; 9 bases are shared with TRBD1. V lost 5 bases to trimming and J lost 5 bases; unmatched junction nucleotides: 3. CDR1 and CDR2 (germline): SSHAT, FNYEAQ (reference sequence). This CDR3 has 14 amino acids. The CDR3 spells CASSGTGLTGELFF. In DNA form, the CDR3 reads TGTGCCAGCAGCGGGACAGGGTTGACCGGGGAGCTGTTTTTT.

This chain links TRBV6-5 with TRBJ2-1, with D possibly TRBD2 on 5 matching bases. V lost 7 bases and J lost 3, with 16 bases in between. Germline assignment: CDR1 MNHEY and CDR2 SVGAGI. The length of the CDR3 is 15 residues. The CDR3 region is CASTRREKGYNEQFF. The CDR3 DNA sequence: TGTGCCAGCACCCGCCGGGAAAAGGGCTACAATGAGCAGTTCTTC.

V and J are TRBV5-1 and TRBJ1-1; D ambiguous. From germline, CDR1 is SGHRS and CDR2 YFSETQ. Trimming pared 1 base from V and 4 bases from J, leaving 11 bases between. The length of the CDR3 is 14 residues. CDR3 loop: CASSLSAPGTEAFF. CDR3 sequence (DNA): TGCGCCAGCAGCTTGAGTGCTCCCGGCACTGAAGCTTTCTTT.

The chain couples TRBV5-1 to TRBJ1-2; a weak D match, TRBD1 (6 bases). V was clipped by 0 bases and J by 7 bases, with 13 bases between them. Per the germline V gene, CDR1 is SGHRS and CDR2 is YFSETQ. There are 14 residues in the CDR3. The CDR3 DNA follows: TGCGCCAGCAGCTTGGACAGGGCGTTAGGTGGCTACACCTTC. Translated, it gives CASSLDRALGGYTF.

The chain carries TRBV3-1 (or the pseudogene TRBV3-2) and TRBJ1-3; 8 positions match TRBD1. Germline-derived CDR1 and CDR2 are LGHDT and YNNKEL (reference sequence). The CDR3 loop spans 16 amino acids. After removal of 4 bases from V and 1 base from J, the junction contained 6 bases not matched to a gene. The CDR3: CASSLRTGRSGNTIYF. The CDR3 DNA reads TGTGCCAGCAGCCTTCGGACAGGGCGTTCTGGAAACACCATATATTTT.

This chain connects TRBV6-5 to TRBJ2-2; 10 nucleotides line up with TRBD2. The CDR3 consists of 16 residues. Per the germline V gene, CDR1 is MNHEY and CDR2 is SVGAGI. V lost 2 bases to trimming and J lost 5 bases; unmatched junction nucleotides: 5. CDR3 protein: CASSYNPSGSTGELFF. CDR3 coding DNA: TGTGCCAGCAGTTACAACCCTAGCGGGAGTACCGGGGAGCTGTTTTTT.

The chain combines TRBV20-1 with TRBJ2-7; D gene ambiguous. The germline V gene encodes CDR1 DFQATT and CDR2 SNEGSKA (reference sequence). There are 11 residues in the CDR3. The CDR3 here is CSAGDTYEQYV. For the CDR3, the DNA is TGCAGTGCTGGAGACACCTACGAGCAGTACGTC.

The rearrangement uses TRBV7-2 and TRBJ1-6; D is unclear. V gave up 3 bases and J gave up 1 base, with 7 bases separating them. Germline lookup yields CDR1 SGHTA and CDR2 FQGNSA. The CDR3 consists of 15 residues. In DNA, the CDR3 is TGTGCCAGCAGCTTGGAGGGTTCCTATAATTCACCCCTCCACTTT. This sequence encodes CASSLEGSYNSPLHF.

The V call is TRBV5-5, the J call TRBJ1-5, with D possibly being TRBD1 (6 bases). Germline V gene data show CDR1 as SGHKS and CDR2 as YYEKEE (reference sequence). The germline V and J ends were trimmed by 2 bases and 5 bases, with 11 bases remaining between them. The CDR3 has 14 residues. The CDR3 DNA follows: TGTGCCAGCAGCTTCGGACAGCCGGATCAGCCCCAGCATTTT. It is translated as CASSFGQPDQPQHF.

J is TRBJ1-1 and V is TRBV6-4, with unresolved D. The V and J ends lost 2 bases and 2 bases respectively, with 9 bases between them. Germline-derived CDR1 and CDR2 are MRHNA and SNTAGT. The CDR3 spans 14 residues. The CDR3 nucleotides read TGTGCCAGCAGTGACACCGATAGAAACACTGAAGCTTTCTTT. Encoded protein: CASSDTDRNTEAFF.

V usage is TRBV2 and J usage is TRBJ2-3; 8 nucleotides agree with TRBD1. CDR1 is SNHLY and CDR2 is FYNNEI in the germline V gene. The junction had 9 bases not matched to a gene; V was cut back by 8 bases and J by 2 bases. This CDR3 spans 15 amino acids. DNA for the CDR3: TGTGCCAGCCAGTCCCCGGGACAGGTCACAGATACGCAGTATTTT. This gives the protein CASQSPGQVTDTQYF.

The V and J genes are TRBV7-8 and TRBJ1-3; no reliable D call. The CDR3 covers 17 residues. Germline-derived CDR1 and CDR2 are SGHVS and FQNEAQ. The ends were cut back, 4 bases at V and 0 bases at J, with 16 bases in the middle. CDR3 protein: CASSSRLGTSSGNTIYF. The CDR3 DNA reads as TGTGCCAGCAGCTCAAGACTCGGTACTTCCTCTGGAAACACCATATATTTT.

The V gene is TRBV29-1, the J gene TRBJ1-1, with 12 bases matching TRBD1. V trimming: 7 bases; J trimming: 3 bases; junction bases outside the gene matches: 6. Germline-derived CDR1 and CDR2 are SQVTM and ANQGSEA. CDR3 length: 14 residues. The CDR3 coding sequence is TGCAGCGCCGGGACAGGGGGCGAGTACACTGAAGCTTTCTTT. As protein: CSAGTGGEYTEAFF.

The chain is built from TRBV6-2 or TRBV6-3 and TRBJ1-5, with 7 bases matching TRBD1. The CDR3 is 18 residues long. CDR1 and CDR2 from the germline V gene are MNHEY and SVGEGT. The V and J ends lost 2 bases and 0 bases, in that order; junction bases with no gene match: 10. The CDR3 reads CASSYEKGDSYSNQPQHF. CDR3 coding DNA: TGTGCCAGCAGTTACGAGAAGGGGGACAGCTATAGCAATCAGCCCCAGCATTTT.

This clone was observed at least ten times. The chain carries TRBV6-1 and TRBJ1-5; 7 bases are a match to TRBD1. The CDR3 sequence is 19 residues long. Trimming took 3 bases from V and 0 from J; bases not matched to a gene: 14. The V gene's germline CDR1 is MNHNS and CDR2 SASEGT. The CDR3 DNA follows: TGTGCCAGCAGTGATTACACGTCGCCGGGACAGTATAGCAATCAGCCCCAGCATTTT. Protein sequence: CASSDYTSPGQYSNQPQHF.

The chain combines TRBV6-5 with TRBJ1-5; maybe TRBD1 (6 bases). From germline, CDR1 is MNHEY and CDR2 SVGAGI. The CDR3 sequence is 12 residues long. The CDR3 sequence is CATTGYNQPQHF. The CDR3 DNA follows: TGTGCGACAACAGGGTACAATCAGCCCCAGCATTTT.

The chain joins TRBV6-5 to TRBJ1-1, with D tentatively TRBD1 (5 bases). The germline gives CDR1 MNHEY, CDR2 SVGAGI. CDR3 length: 12 residues. The CDR3 coding sequence is TGTGCAGCGGGGGACGGGCACACTGAAGCTTTCTTT. It specifies CAAGDGHTEAFF.

The chain carries TRBV6-2 or TRBV6-3 and TRBJ1-3; 8 bases agree with TRBD1. Per germline, CDR1 MNHEY and CDR2 SVGEGT. V was clipped by 5 bases and J by 3 bases; unmatched bases: 18. This CDR3 has 19 residues. The chain's CDR3 is CASSPHLDRGVLFGNTIYF. Here the CDR3 DNA reads TGTGCCAGCAGTCCACATCTCGACAGGGGAGTATTGTTTGGAAACACCATATATTTT.

The chain couples TRBV6-5 to TRBJ2-3, with TRBD2 matching 13 bases. J gave up 2 bases and V 8 bases, and 1 base lay outside the gene matches. The V gene's germline CDR1 is MNHEY and CDR2 SVGAGI. CDR3 size: 14 residues. The CDR3 here is CASGLAGVTDTQYF. CDR3 in DNA: TGTGCCAGCGGACTAGCGGGGGTCACAGATACGCAGTATTTT.

The rearrangement joins TRBV30 to TRBJ1-3, with 11 positions matching TRBD1. V dropped 5 bases and J dropped 4; count of bases not matched to a gene: 4. The CDR3 covers 14 residues. Germline V lookup: CDR1 GTSNPN, CDR2 SVGIG (reference sequence). The CDR3, as DNA: TGTGCCTGGGGACAGGGGGCGAGGGGAAACACCATATATTTT. Translating it yields CAWGQGARGNTIYF.

This clone was seen only a few times. This sequence joins TRBV29-1 and TRBJ1-1; D is possibly TRBD1 (6 bases). Per germline, CDR1 SQVTM and CDR2 ANQGSEA. This CDR3 has 16 residues. V lost 4 bases and J 1 base, leaving 19 bases between the germline ends. CDR3 sequence reads: CSVVARGPRGNTEAFF. Written as DNA, the CDR3 is TGCAGCGTTGTTGCCAGGGGTCCCCGGGGGAACACTGAAGCTTTCTTT. Full variable domain (outside the CDR3, taken from reference TRBV29-1 and TRBJ1-1): SAVISQKPSRDICQRGTSLTIQCQVDSQVTMMFWYRQQPGQSLTLIATANQGSEATYESGFVIDKFPISRPNLTFSTLTVSNMSPEDSSIYLCSVVARGPRGNTEAFFGQGTRLTVV.

This sequence joins TRBV14 and TRBJ1-1, with D possibly TRBD1 on 6 matching bases. The CDR3 extends over 12 amino acids. Trimming left V 1 base short and J 8 bases short, with 8 bases between. Per the germline V gene, CDR1 is SGHDN and CDR2 is FVKESK. The CDR3 region has the DNA TGTGCCAGCAGCCAAGCCCAGGGGGAAGCTTTCTTT. Its protein product is CASSQAQGEAFF.

This clone was detected only a few times. The chain carries TRBV19 and TRBJ2-1, with TRBD2 matching over 11 bases. Trimming cost V 4 bases and J 13 bases; bases outside gene matches: 6. Germline values: CDR1 LNHDA, CDR2 SQIVND (reference sequence). The CDR3 totals 13 residues. The CDR3 coding sequence is TGTGCCAGTAGTACCGCTAGCGGGGGGTTTCAGTTCTTC. It codes for CASSTASGGFQFF.